The sample holds a few counts of the clone carrying this T cell receptor beta chain. The antigen is undetermined. The data stem from a study of T cell responses to AZD1222 COVID-19 vaccine. Overall study findings and caveats: Donors were largely white British and mainly female; clonal diversity was possibly underestimated. Spike-specific TCR breadth and depth were elevated following two AZD1222 doses. Repertoires were obtained solely post-peak T cell response.

From germline, CDR1 is KGHSH and CDR2 LQKENI. The length of the CDR3 is 13 residues. The ends lost 5 bases at V and 8 bases at J; junction bases unmatched: 7. TCRdb's copy holds only in-frame clones and misses some; the assay was immunoSEQ multiplex PCR. The data contain some 180,000 clones, over 80% of them singletons. This clonotype was obtained from an adult in good health. The chain carries TRBV18 and TRBJ1-2; 8 bases map to TRBD1. The sequencing used peripheral blood, collected on day 0 of AZD1222 vaccination. The DNA of the CDR3 is TGTGCCAGCTCAGAGGACAGGGAGCGAGGCTACACCTTC. Encoded protein: CASSEDRERGYTF.